This paragraph reports one T cell receptor (beta chain). The target antigen is unknown. TCR beta CDR3 region amplification was performed from RNA transcripts. First-round RT-PCR targeting the TCR CDR3 was performed with the HTBI primer set. From the multiplex PCR reads, TCRdb called clonotypes with MiXCR, one entry per CDR3 protein. Of about 270,000 distinct CDR3 sequences listed, 25% to 30% are singletons. The entry originates in a study of T cells in Graves' hyperthyroidism and ophthalmopathy. On the study more broadly: Peripheral blood collection took place at initial diagnosis, before any treatment.

Germline V CDR1 and CDR2: MNHEY, SVGEGT. Trimming pared 11 bases from V and 0 bases from J, leaving 13 bases between. The CDR3 contains 13 residues. Regarding the study as a whole: A median 6.5 months before onset, the model predicted ophthalmopathy.

The patients, who ranged from 18 to 65 in age, presented with newly diagnosed hyperthyroidism lasting under 2 months. The sequence was collected from a man aged 40-50 years with Graves' hyperthyroidism that later progressed to Graves' ophthalmopathy. The chain employs TRBV6-2 or TRBV6-3 and TRBJ2-5, with TRBD1 as a possible D gene (6 bases). Sequences were obtained from blood. In nucleotides, the CDR3 is TGTGCCGGGTCTAGGGGGAACCAAGAGACCCAGTACTTC. Protein sequence: CAGSRGNQETQYF.